This T cell receptor beta chain was captured in a study of cytomegalovirus exposure and HLA in healthy donors. Study as a whole: An early release of data contained roughly 86 million unique TCRs, which came from HLA-typed donors.

In regard to this clone: Its specificity is not known.

The germline V and J ends were trimmed by 6 bases and 0 bases, with 9 bases remaining between them. CDR1 MNHNS and CDR2 SASEGT come from the germline V gene. The CDR3 sequence is 14 residues long. Study-wide results and limits: Compared with the roughly 730-donor mean, an Asian-associated ancestry cluster reportedly had fewer N-insertions, according to a later analysis. Specificity for CMV antigens was confirmed in vitro for a few of the CMV-associated chains.

The PCR ran on 60 Vbeta and 13 Jbeta primers. TCRdb keeps only in-frame clones here, not all; method: immunoSEQ multiplex PCR. Among some 150,000 clones listed, 70% to 80% were seen once. The sequenced sample consisted of PBMCs. This chain uses TRBV6-1 with TRBJ1-5; D gene uncertain. This TCR derives from a man between 45 and 60 years old in good health and CMV-seropositive. The CDR3 sequence: CASRMSYSNQPQHF. For the CDR3, the DNA is TGTGCCAGCAGAATGTCTTATAGCAATCAGCCCCAGCATTTT.